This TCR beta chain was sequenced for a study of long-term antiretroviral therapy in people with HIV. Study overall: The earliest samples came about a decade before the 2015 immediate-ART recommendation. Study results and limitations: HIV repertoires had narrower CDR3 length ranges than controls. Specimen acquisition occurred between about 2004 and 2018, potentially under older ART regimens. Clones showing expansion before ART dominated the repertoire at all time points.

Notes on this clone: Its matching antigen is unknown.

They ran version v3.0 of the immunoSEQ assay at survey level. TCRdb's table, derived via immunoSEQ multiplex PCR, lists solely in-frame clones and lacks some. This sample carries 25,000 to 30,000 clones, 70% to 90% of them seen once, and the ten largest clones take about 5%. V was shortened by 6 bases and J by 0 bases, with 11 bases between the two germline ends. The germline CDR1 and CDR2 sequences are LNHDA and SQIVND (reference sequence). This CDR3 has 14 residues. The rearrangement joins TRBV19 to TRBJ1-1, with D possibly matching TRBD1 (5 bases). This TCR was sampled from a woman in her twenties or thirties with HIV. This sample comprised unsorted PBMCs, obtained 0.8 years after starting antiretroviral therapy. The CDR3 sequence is CASSQTEMNTEAFF. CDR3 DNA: TGTGCCAGTAGCCAGACAGAGATGAACACTGAAGCTTTCTTT.